Listed below are T cell receptor beta chains from one sample, sequenced in a study of blood T cell repertoires in COVID-19. Repertoires were generated with immunoSEQ multiplex PCR, while TCRdb's copy carries only in-frame clones and drops some. The sample lists fewer than 200,000 clones; less than 85% were seen once. Sequencing was carried out using PBMCs or T cells enriched from blood (not recorded which). The receptor source for this set is a woman aged 55 to 70 with acute COVID-19. CDR3s include the opening cysteine and the closing phenylalanine or tryptophan. The D gene is left open where the match is weak. Size is stated for part of the rows, as once, few or many counts, or as a class when the clone is expanded.

CDR3 DNA	CDR3 protein	D gene	V gene	J gene	clone size
TGCGCCAGCAGCCTAGGACCCGGGACAGGGGATGGCTACACCTTC	CASSLGPGTGDGYTF	TRBD1	TRBV4-3	TRBJ1-2	.
TGTGCCAGCAGCCCGGAGGGGTCGGGATGGAACACTGAAGCTTTCTTT	CASSPEGSGWNTEAFF	.	TRBV3-1/TRBV3-2	TRBJ1-1	.
TGTGCCACCAGTGATTGGCGGACTTCCTACAATGAGCAGTTCTTC	CATSDWRTSYNEQFF	.	TRBV24-1	TRBJ2-1	.
TGTGCCATCAGCCTTGGACTAGCGGACAAGCGGAGGTTC	CAISLGLADKRRF	TRBD2	TRBV10-3	TRBJ2-7	.
TGTGCCAGCAGCCAGTGGGACAGGGGGGGCGAAAAACTGTTTTTT	CASSQWDRGGEKLFF	TRBD1	TRBV7-2	TRBJ1-4	.
TGTGCCAGCAATAACGAGCCGAGCTCTGGAAACACCATATATTTT	CASNNEPSSGNTIYF	.	TRBV9	TRBJ1-3	.
TGTGCCAGCAGAGGCCTAGCGGGGGACAACAATGAGCAGTTCTTC	CASRGLAGDNNEQFF	TRBD2	TRBV11-2	TRBJ2-1	.
TGTGCCAGCAGAGACACTAGCGCCGGCACAGATACGCAGTATTTT	CASRDTSAGTDTQYF	TRBD2	TRBV6-6	TRBJ2-3	.
TGTGCCAGCAGCCCTGTTAACAGGGGGATGAACACTGAAGCTTTCTTT	CASSPVNRGMNTEAFF	TRBD1	TRBV11-2	TRBJ1-1	.
TGCGCCAGCAGCGACGGGACAGGGGGCACGAAGACCCAGTACTTC	CASSDGTGGTKTQYF	TRBD1	TRBV5-1	TRBJ2-5	.
TGTGCCAGCAGTTACTCGAACTCGAGGGGCCTAGCGTACTACGAGCAGTACTTC	CASSYSNSRGLAYYEQYF	.	TRBV6-2/TRBV6-3	TRBJ2-7	once
TGTGCCATCAGCGATACCGCACTAGCGGGAATGACCGGGGAGCTGTTTTTT	CAISDTALAGMTGELFF	TRBD2	TRBV10-3	TRBJ2-2	.
TGTGCCAGCAGTTTATTGTTCAGGGCATCCTCTGGAAACACCATATATTTT	CASSLLFRASSGNTIYF	.	TRBV28	TRBJ1-3	.
TGTGCCCCTGGGGGGGGCTACACCTTC	CAPGGGYTF	.	TRBV24-1	TRBJ1-2	.
TGCACCCCTGGGGGGGGGAACTATGGCTACACCTTC	CTPGGGNYGYTF	.	TRBV29-1	TRBJ1-2	.
TGTGCCAGCAGGGAACTAGCGGGGGGCCTCTCTGGGGCCAACGTCCTGACTTTC	CASRELAGGLSGANVLTF	TRBD2	TRBV27	TRBJ2-6	.
TGTGCCAGCAGTTCCACCCGGGACAAAGGCTACACCTTC	CASSSTRDKGYTF	.	TRBV27	TRBJ1-2	.
TGTGCCAGCAGCTTAAGAGGTGGGTCCAGCAATCAGCCCCAGCATTTT	CASSLRGGSSNQPQHF	.	TRBV7-2	TRBJ1-5	.
TGTGCCAGCAGCTTAGCAGCACGCGGGACAGATAGAGTTAACTATGGCTACACCTTC	CASSLAARGTDRVNYGYTF	TRBD1	TRBV7-2	TRBJ1-2	.
TGTGCCAGCAGCCGAGGACGGGGACTAGCGGGAGGTAGGGGAGAGACCCAGTACTTC	CASSRGRGLAGGRGETQYF	TRBD2	TRBV7-8	TRBJ2-5	.
TGTGCCAGTAGTAGACACTGGACAGCCTATCAGCCCCAGCATTTT	CASSRHWTAYQPQHF	.	TRBV19	TRBJ1-5	many
TGTGCCAGTAGTCCCGAACAGGGGATCGCCGGAAACACCATATATTTT	CASSPEQGIAGNTIYF	TRBD1	TRBV19	TRBJ1-3	.
TGCGCCAGCAGCTTGGGGGCCAGCGGTCCTTCCTACGAGCAGTACTTC	CASSLGASGPSYEQYF	.	TRBV5-1	TRBJ2-7	.
TGTGCCAGCAGTTCGGACAGGGTGTTGCAGTATTTT	CASSSDRVLQYF	TRBD1	TRBV7-2	TRBJ2-3	.
TGCGCCAGCAGCGAGGGACAGGAGGACTCACCCCTCCACTTT	CASSEGQEDSPLHF	TRBD1	TRBV10-1	TRBJ1-6	.
TGTGCCGTTACAGGGAGCACTGAAGCTTTCTTT	CAVTGSTEAFF	.	TRBV19	TRBJ1-1	.
TGTGCCAGCAGCCAAGTCTCAGGGAATTCACCCCTCCACTTT	CASSQVSGNSPLHF	.	TRBV3-1/TRBV3-2	TRBJ1-6	.
TGTGCCAGCAGTTACTCGCAGGGTCTGGGAAACACCATATATTTT	CASSYSQGLGNTIYF	.	TRBV6-5	TRBJ1-3	.
TGCAGCGTCAGGACAGGGAGCTCCTACGAGCAGTACTTC	CSVRTGSSYEQYF	TRBD1	TRBV29-1	TRBJ2-7	once
TGTGCCACCAACCTACCCCTACATGGCTACACCTTC	CATNLPLHGYTF	.	TRBV12-3/TRBV12-4	TRBJ1-2	.
TGTGCCAGCAGCTTGGGGGGAGGGGGAGATTCCTACGAGCAGTACTTC	CASSLGGGGDSYEQYF	.	TRBV5-4	TRBJ2-7	.
TGTGCCATCGGGGCGGGAGGGAACACCGGGGAGCTGTTTTTT	CAIGAGGNTGELFF	TRBD2	TRBV10-3	TRBJ2-2	.
TGTGCCAGCAGTTACGCTAGCGGGGTATGGGAGCAGTACTTC	CASSYASGVWEQYF	TRBD2	TRBV6-2/TRBV6-3	TRBJ2-7	.
TGTGCCAGCAGTTCTGGGCAACAGTCTGGAAACACCATATATTTT	CASSSGQQSGNTIYF	.	TRBV6-2/TRBV6-3	TRBJ1-3	.
TGTGCCAGCAGTTACGCCATACAGGGGAGCTCCCCAAACACCGGGGAGCTGTTTTTT	CASSYAIQGSSPNTGELFF	TRBD1	TRBV6-2/TRBV6-3	TRBJ2-2	once
TGTGCCACCACGGAATATGGACTGGCAGGTGGTCAGCCCCAGCATTTT	CATTEYGLAGGQPQHF	.	TRBV19	TRBJ1-5	.
TGCGCCAGCAGCTTTCGGGACAGGGCGTACAATGAGCAGTTCTTC	CASSFRDRAYNEQFF	TRBD1	TRBV5-1	TRBJ2-1	few
TGTGCCAGCAGCCAGGGGACTAGCGGGAGGGAGGCAGATACGCAGTATTTT	CASSQGTSGREADTQYF	TRBD2	TRBV4-2	TRBJ2-3	.
TGTGCTTCAGGGAACACTGAAGCTTTCTTT	CASGNTEAFF	.	TRBV10-3	TRBJ1-1	.
TGCGCCAGCAGCTCCGCGGGACAGGGATCGACAGATACGCAGTATTTT	CASSSAGQGSTDTQYF	TRBD1	TRBV5-1	TRBJ2-3	.
TGTGCCAGCAGCTTGGATCAGGCCGCAACTAATGAAAAACTGTTTTTT	CASSLDQAATNEKLFF	.	TRBV5-4	TRBJ1-4	.
TGTGCCAGCAGCCCATTGACAGGGTCAAGCAATCAGCCCCAGCATTTT	CASSPLTGSSNQPQHF	TRBD1	TRBV11-2	TRBJ1-5	.
TGTGCCAGCAGCCAGGGACAGGGGAGTACTGAAGCTTTCTTT	CASSQGQGSTEAFF	TRBD1	TRBV3-1/TRBV3-2	TRBJ1-1	.
TGCGCCAGCTTTGCACCTAGCTATGGCTACACCTTC	CASFAPSYGYTF	.	TRBV10-2	TRBJ1-2	.
TGTGCCAGCAGCCGTCTCGCGTATAGCAATCAGCCCCAGCATTTT	CASSRLAYSNQPQHF	.	TRBV5-6	TRBJ1-5	.
TGTGCCAGCAGCCGAAGGCAGGGGATTAACCCCTACGAGCAGTACTTC	CASSRRQGINPYEQYF	.	TRBV27	TRBJ2-7	.
TGTGCCAGCAGTTCCCCGGGACTAGTATCGGATGAGCAGTTCTTC	CASSSPGLVSDEQFF	TRBD2	TRBV6-5	TRBJ2-1	once
TGTGCCAGCAGCTTAGGGCAGGGGGCCTTTAATGAAAAACTGTTTTTT	CASSLGQGAFNEKLFF	TRBD1	TRBV7-9	TRBJ1-4	.
TGTGCCAGTAGTATTTCCCCCGCAGATGGACAGCTTCAGCCCCAGCATTTT	CASSISPADGQLQPQHF	.	TRBV19	TRBJ1-5	few
TGTGCCAGCAGCCGCGGACAGGGGGGCAATCAGCCCCAGCATTTT	CASSRGQGGNQPQHF	TRBD1	TRBV7-9	TRBJ1-5	.
TGTGCCAGCAGCTTAGCTGGTCTAGCTCTGATCTTC	CASSLAGLALIF	.	TRBV11-2	TRBJ2-7	.
TGTGCCAGCAGCCGGGGGGGAGGGAACGAAAAACTGTTTTTT	CASSRGGGNEKLFF	.	TRBV6-5	TRBJ1-4	once
TGTGCCAGCAGTTCGGGACTAGAAAGCACCGGGGAGCTGTTTTTT	CASSSGLESTGELFF	TRBD2	TRBV2	TRBJ2-2	.
TGCGCCAGCGGCGGACAGGCAAGAGGAAACGAGCAGTTCTTC	CASGGQARGNEQFF	TRBD1	TRBV4-3	TRBJ2-1	.
TGTGCCAGCAGCCACGCAGGGGGCGGGAATGAAAAACTGTTTTTT	CASSHAGGGNEKLFF	TRBD1	TRBV6-2/TRBV6-3	TRBJ1-4	once